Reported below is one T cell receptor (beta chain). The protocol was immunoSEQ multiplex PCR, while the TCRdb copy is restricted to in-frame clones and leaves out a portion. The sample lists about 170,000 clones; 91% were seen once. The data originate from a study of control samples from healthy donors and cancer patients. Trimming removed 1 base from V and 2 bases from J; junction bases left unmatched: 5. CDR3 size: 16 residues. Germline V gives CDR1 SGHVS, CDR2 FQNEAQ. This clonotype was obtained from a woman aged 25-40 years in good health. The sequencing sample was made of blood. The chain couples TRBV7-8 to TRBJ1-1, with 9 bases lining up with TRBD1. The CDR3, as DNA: TGTGCCAGCAGCTTAGAAGGGACAGGGATAAACACTGAAGCTTTCTTT. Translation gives CASSLEGTGINTEAFF.